These 27 T cell receptor beta chains share one sample of origin, sequenced in a study of shared clonotypes between healthy human individuals. Repertoires were generated with immunoSEQ multiplex PCR, while TCRdb's copy carries only in-frame clones and drops some. The sample carries about 2.4 million clones, approximately 93% recorded once. Input material: naive CD4+ T cells from PBMCs. The subset denotes: CD45RA+ positively selected. The source of these receptors is a young man in good health. Some clones in this sample may be carry-over from other donors' samples.

The chain links TRBV29-1 to TRBJ2-3; D may be TRBD2 (6 bases). V gave up 0 bases and J gave up 6 bases, with 13 bases separating them. The V gene's germline CDR1 is SQVTM and CDR2 ANQGSEA. The CDR3 has 14 residues. The DNA of the CDR3 is TGCAGCGTTGAAGATCGGGGGATGGGGGATACGCAGTATTTT. Translating gives CSVEDRGMGDTQYF.

As concerns this clone: Other nucleotide sequences from this sample produce the same CDR3. This chain joins TRBV6-1 and TRBJ1-5; D perhaps matches TRBD1 (6 bases). CDR3 length equals 13 residues. The ends were cut back, 4 bases at V and 7 bases at J, with 11 bases in the middle. The germline V gene encodes CDR1 MNHNS and CDR2 SASEGT. For the CDR3, the DNA is TGTGCCAGCAGTGTAGGGGGGCTACAGCCCCAGCATTTT. It codes for CASSVGGLQPQHF.

This chain connects TRBV18 to TRBJ2-3, with a tentative D call TRBD1 (5 bases). CDR3 size: 14 residues. Trimming shortened V by 2 bases and J by 3 bases, and 9 bases separated the two germline ends. The V gene's germline CDR1 is KGHSH and CDR2 LQKENI. In DNA form, the CDR3 reads TGTGCCAGCTCACCAAGGGGTGAGACAGATACGCAGTATTTT. Translation: CASSPRGETDTQYF.

The gene calls are TRBV2 and TRBJ2-3; the match to TRBD1 covers 7 bases. V lost 6 bases and J lost 0; bases outside the gene matches: 6. The length of the CDR3 is 15 residues. Per the germline V gene, CDR1 is SNHLY and CDR2 is FYNNEI. DNA for the CDR3: TGTGCCAGCAGATATACAGGGGTTAGCACAGATACGCAGTATTTT. Protein: CASRYTGVSTDTQYF.

The V and J genes are TRBV5-1 and TRBJ1-2; D is possibly TRBD1 (6 bases). Trimming cost V 2 bases and J 3 bases, with 14 bases left between them. Germline V gene sequence: CDR1 SGHRS, CDR2 YFSETQ. The CDR3 sequence is 15 residues long. The CDR3 nucleotides read TGCGCCAGCAGCTTTTCGGGGGGCGCTTACTATGGCTACACCTTC. This codes for CASSFSGGAYYGYTF.

The CDR3 spells CASSPTGGVDGYTF. The CDR3 nucleotides are TGTGCCAGCAGCCCCACAGGGGGCGTCGATGGCTACACCTTC. The chain recombines TRBV7-2 with TRBJ1-2; 9 bases align to TRBD1. The germline V gene encodes CDR1 SGHTA and CDR2 FQGNSA. J gave up 6 bases and V 5 bases, and 7 bases lay outside the gene matches. The CDR3 is 14 amino acids.

The V gene is TRBV5-1, the J gene TRBJ2-3; 10 nucleotides match TRBD2. Trimming cost V 3 bases and J 6 bases; bases outside gene matches: 7. This CDR3 has 15 residues. Germline CDR1 reads SGHRS; CDR2 reads YFSETQ. The CDR3 reads CASSSTGTSDDTQYF. In DNA form, the CDR3 reads TGCGCCAGCAGCTCGACTGGGACTAGCGACGATACGCAGTATTTT.

This clone was observed a single time. V and J are TRBV5-1 and TRBJ1-4; D is perhaps TRBD1 (5 bases). CDR1 and CDR2 from the germline V gene are SGHRS and YFSETQ. The CDR3 loop spans 15 amino acids. V gave up 0 bases and J gave up 6 bases, with 12 bases separating them. This CDR3 reads CASSLDGAVDEKLFF. The CDR3 DNA is TGCGCCAGCAGCTTGGACGGGGCGGTTGATGAAAAACTGTTTTTT. Filled out from reference TRBV5-1 and TRBJ1-4, the complete variable domain reads KAGVTQTPRYLIKTRGQQVTLSCSPISGHRSVSWYQQTPGQGLQFLFEYFSETQRNKGNFPGRFSGRQFSNSRSEMNVSTLELGDSALYLCASSLDGAVDEKLFFGSGTQLSVL.

This chain links TRBV28 with TRBJ1-2, with 8 bases aligning to TRBD1. The J segment lost 3 bases and the V segment lost 4 bases, leaving 1 base of the junction unmatched. Germline CDR1 MDHEN, CDR2 SYDVKM. The CDR3 contains 13 residues. The CDR3 bases are TGTGCCAGCAGTTGGGGACAGGACTATGGCTACACCTTC. This translates into CASSWGQDYGYTF.

V is TRBV5-4 and J is TRBJ2-2, with D perhaps matching TRBD2 (5 bases). V gave up 0 bases and J gave up 4 bases, with 10 bases separating them. CDR3 length equals 15 residues. Germline assignment: CDR1 SGHNT and CDR2 YYREEE (reference sequence). The DNA of the CDR3 is TGTGCCAGCAGCTTGGGAGGGTGGAGCACCGGGGAGCTGTTTTTT. Translation: CASSLGGWSTGELFF.

The V and J genes are TRBV2 and TRBJ1-5; TRBD1 matches at 7 bases. Germline V gene sequence: CDR1 SNHLY, CDR2 FYNNEI. V lost 6 bases, J lost 2 bases, and 7 bases stayed unmatched. The CDR3 has 15 amino acids. The CDR3 region has the DNA TGTGCCAGCAGAGACGACAGGGTGGGCAATCAGCCCCAGCATTTT. This codes for CASRDDRVGNQPQHF.

Worth noting for this clone: The sample holds other DNA sequences that translate to the same CDR3. For the CDR3, the DNA is TGCAGCGTTGAGGGACAGGGATTGGACGAGCAGTACTTC. Residues: CSVEGQGLDEQYF. The chain combines TRBV29-1 with TRBJ2-7; TRBD1 agrees at 9 bases. The V gene's germline CDR1 is SQVTM and CDR2 ANQGSEA. The CDR3 has 13 amino acids. V lost 3 bases to trimming and J lost 5 bases; unmatched junction nucleotides: 5.

The chain links TRBV28 to TRBJ2-5; the D is unclear. The end of the DNA fits TRBJ2-7 better, so the J call may be wrong. The CDR3 spans 10 residues. Per germline, CDR1 MDHEN and CDR2 SYDVKM. Here the CDR3 reads CASSIYEQYF. In nucleotides, the CDR3 is TGTGCCAGCAGTATCTACGAGCAGTACTTC.

The chain uses TRBV19 and TRBJ2-4, with D hard to call. Trimming removed 3 bases from V and 4 bases from J, with 13 bases in between. Germline CDR1 is LNHDA and CDR2 is SQIVND (reference sequence). The CDR3 consists of 15 residues. This CDR3 reads CASSIGQRPKNIQYF. The CDR3 DNA reads TGTGCCAGTAGTATCGGGCAGAGGCCAAAAAACATTCAGTACTTC. The entire variable domain, with the rest obtained from reference TRBV19 and TRBJ2-4, is as follows: DGGITQSPKYLFRKEGQNVTLSCEQNLNHDAMYWYRQDPGQGLRLIYYSQIVNDFQKGDIAEGYSVSREKKESFPLTVTSAQKNPTAFYLCASSIGQRPKNIQYFGAGTRLSVL.

V gene TRBV7-2 combines with J gene TRBJ2-4, with 7 bases identical to TRBD2. The CDR3 is 15 residues long. Per the germline V gene, CDR1 is SGHTA and CDR2 is FQGNSA. With V trimmed by 1 base and J by 8 bases, 8 bases remained unmatched. The DNA for the CDR3 is TGTGCCAGCAGCTTAGTACTGCGGGGGTACGACATTCAGTACTTC. This gives the protein CASSLVLRGYDIQYF.

The chain employs TRBV5-1 and TRBJ2-5; no clear D. V shed 0 bases and J shed 1 base, with 7 bases lying between them. The germline V gene encodes CDR1 SGHRS and CDR2 YFSETQ. The CDR3 spans 14 residues. As DNA, the CDR3 is TGCGCCAGCAGCTTGGAAGCCACCCAAGAGACCCAGTACTTC. Translated: CASSLEATQETQYF.

The chain employs TRBV27 and TRBJ2-2; D not certain. This CDR3 has 14 amino acids. Germline-derived CDR1 and CDR2 are MNHEY and SMNVEV (reference sequence). Trimming removed 2 bases from V and 6 bases from J, with 10 bases in between. The CDR3 is CASSLGRIAGELFF. The CDR3 DNA is TGTGCCAGCAGTTTAGGCCGGATTGCCGGGGAGCTGTTTTTT.

The chain uses TRBV5-6 and TRBJ2-1; TRBD2 matches 12 bases. Trimming at V came to 3 bases and at J to 4 bases, leaving 11 bases not matched to a gene. CDR3 size: 18 residues. CDR1 is SGHDT and CDR2 is YYEEEE in the germline V gene. CDR3 amino acids: CASSSPSLAGGPYNEQFF. The CDR3, as DNA: TGTGCCAGCAGCTCGCCTTCACTAGCGGGAGGACCGTACAATGAGCAGTTCTTC. Based on the CDR3 plus reference TRBV5-6 and TRBJ2-1, the full variable domain is DAGVTQSPTHLIKTRGQQVTLRCSPKSGHDTVSWYQQALGQGPQFIFQYYEEEERQRGNFPDRFSGHQFPNYSSELNVNALLLGDSALYLCASSSPSLAGGPYNEQFFGPGTRLTVL.

The V gene is TRBV7-2, the J gene TRBJ1-2; the D is unclear. The CDR3 consists of 13 residues. Germline CDR1 SGHTA, CDR2 FQGNSA. Deletions cut 5 bases from V and 2 bases from J, with 9 bases between. CDR3 in DNA: TGTGCCAGCAGCCGGATAACAAACTATGGCTACACCTTC. It encodes CASSRITNYGYTF.

The chain has TRBV19 and TRBJ1-5; D remains ambiguous. CDR1 is LNHDA and CDR2 is SQIVND in the germline V gene (reference sequence). The CDR3 covers 14 residues. Trimming took off 5 bases at V and 6 bases at J, with 14 bases between the two ends. In DNA, the CDR3 is TGTGCCAGTAGTCCCGAGAGGGTTCGTCAGCCCCAGCATTTT. Its protein product is CASSPERVRQPQHF.

The chain recombines TRBV28 with TRBJ1-4, with 10 nucleotides matching TRBD1. The CDR3 totals 18 residues. Trimming cost V 2 bases and J 0 bases; bases outside gene matches: 6. Germline V lookup: CDR1 MDHEN, CDR2 SYDVKM. This CDR3 reads CASSLRTGGHPTNEKLFF. As DNA, the CDR3 is TGTGCCAGCAGTTTAAGGACAGGGGGACACCCAACTAATGAAAAACTGTTTTTT.

This clone came up a few times. The CDR3, as DNA: TGCGCCAGCAGCCGCAACCCTAGCGGGAGGGCCATCGGGGAGCTGTTTTTT. Encoded protein: CASSRNPSGRAIGELFF. The V gene is TRBV4-1, the J gene TRBJ2-2; TRBD2 matches at 12 bases. The CDR3 extends over 17 amino acids. Germline CDR1 is MGHRA and CDR2 is YSYEKL. Trimming cost V 4 bases and J 7 bases; bases outside gene matches: 10.

J is TRBJ1-2 and V is TRBV19, with D hard to call. CDR1 and CDR2 from the germline V gene are LNHDA and SQIVND (reference sequence). The CDR3 totals 14 residues. Trimming pared 5 bases from V and 4 bases from J, leaving 14 bases between. CDR3 protein: CASSLAGPRYGYTF. In nucleotides, the CDR3 is TGTGCCAGTAGTTTGGCAGGACCTCGCTATGGCTACACCTTC. Variable domain in full (rest from reference TRBV19 and TRBJ1-2): DGGITQSPKYLFRKEGQNVTLSCEQNLNHDAMYWYRQDPGQGLRLIYYSQIVNDFQKGDIAEGYSVSREKKESFPLTVTSAQKNPTAFYLCASSLAGPRYGYTFGSGTRLTVV.

The rearrangement joins TRBV28 to TRBJ1-4, with TRBD1 matching over 9 bases. The J segment lost 7 bases and the V segment lost 2 bases, leaving 5 bases of the junction unmatched. The CDR3 runs to 15 residues. Per germline, CDR1 MDHEN and CDR2 SYDVKM. The CDR3 nucleotides read TGTGCCAGCAGTTTAGGCGGACAGGGGTTTGAAAAACTGTTTTTT. Translating gives CASSLGGQGFEKLFF.

The genes are TRBV5-1 and TRBJ2-3; 13 nucleotides line up with TRBD2. The germline V gene encodes CDR1 SGHRS and CDR2 YFSETQ. There are 17 residues in the CDR3. V trimming: 4 bases; J trimming: 0 bases; junction bases outside the gene matches: 5. Here the CDR3 DNA reads TGCGCCAGCAGCGGGCCGACTAGCGGGAGGAGCACAGATACGCAGTATTTT. Its protein product is CASSGPTSGRSTDTQYF.

The V and J genes are TRBV5-1 and TRBJ2-7; 12 bases are shared with TRBD2. The CDR3 totals 15 residues. Trimming removed 4 bases from V and 5 bases from J; junction bases left unmatched: 7. Germline V gene data show CDR1 as SGHRS and CDR2 as YFSETQ. In nucleotides, the CDR3 is TGCGCCAGCAGCCCTAGCGGGAGGGTTGTCCACGAGCAGTACTTC. Its protein product is CASSPSGRVVHEQYF.

The chain links TRBV7-6 to TRBJ1-4; possibly TRBD1 for D (6 bases). V lost 1 base and J lost 4, with 16 bases in between. Looked up from germline, CDR1 is SGHVS and CDR2 is FNYEAQ. The CDR3 consists of 17 residues. In DNA form, the CDR3 reads TGTGCCAGCAGCTTAGGGTCACCCAGGGGCCTTAATGAAAAACTGTTTTTT. Protein: CASSLGSPRGLNEKLFF.